This TCR beta chain was retrieved from a study of Graves' ophthalmopathy and Graves' hyperthyroidism. Study overall: The blood sample was drawn at first diagnosis and before any treatment.

On this clonotype itself: Its specificity is unknown.

This CDR3 is 15 amino acids long. CDR1 SGDLS and CDR2 YYNGEE come from the germline V gene. V dropped 4 bases and J dropped 8 bases, with 18 bases sitting between them. Points from the study as a whole: Appearing in blood as well were most expanded thyroid clonotypes above 0.001 frequency.

Amplification of the TCR beta CDR3 regions used RNA transcripts (as template). First-round RT-PCR employed HTBI primers, with a second-round multiplex PCR after it. MiXCR, applied by TCRdb to the multiplex PCR reads, yields one record per CDR3 protein. This table holds around 600,000 distinct CDR3 sequences, about 40% found once. In donors with ophthalmopathy, activity was moderate-to-severe, with CAS ≥3, NOSPECS ≥4 and duration under 3 months. The chain couples TRBV9 to TRBJ1-4; D perhaps matches TRBD1 (5 bases). The sequenced material came from peripheral blood. The TCR sequence derives from an adult man with Graves' ophthalmopathy. The CDR3 loop reads CASSQGWQGGEKLFF. CDR3 DNA: TGTGCCAGCAGCCAAGGGTGGCAGGGTGGAGAAAAACTGTTTTTT. Supplemented by reference TRBV9 and TRBJ1-4, the full variable domain reads DSGVTQTPKHLITATGQRVTLRCSPRSGDLSVYWYQQSLDQGLQFLIQYYNGEERAKGNILERFSAQQFPDLHSELNLSSLELGDSALYFCASSQGWQGGEKLFFGSGTQLSVL.